Included here is one TCR beta chain sequence, with context. Its antigen remains unknown. Assay: immunoSEQ multiplex PCR; the TCRdb copy retains only in-frame clones and omits some. The table has 230,000 or so clones, about 90% seen once. The data were obtained in a study of cytomegalovirus exposure and HLA in healthy donors. Study-level results: CMV antigen specificity of a few CMV-associated chains was confirmed in vitro. Subsequent analysis revealed that first-cohort TCR clusters tended to co-occur in the roughly 120 validation repertoires.

The CDR3 runs 15 residues. V shed 2 bases and J 2 bases; nucleotides not matched to a gene: 5. The V gene's germline CDR1 is GTSNPN and CDR2 SVGIG (reference sequence). Separate from the roughly 700-subject first cohort was the 120-subject validation cohort, to which the donors belonged. The rearrangement joins TRBV30 to TRBJ2-2; 7 bases agree with TRBD1. This sequence originates from a woman aged 18-29 years in good health and CMV-seronegative. The sample consisted of PBMCs. CDR3 nucleotide sequence: TGTGCCTGGAGTACAGGGACAGTAAACACCGGGGAGCTGTTTTTT. Translated: CAWSTGTVNTGELFF.